The source of this TCR beta chain is a study of shared clonotypes between healthy human individuals. The data were produced by immunoSEQ multiplex PCR, yet TCRdb's version contains in-frame clones alone and is incomplete. The table shows some 2.1 million clones, with just under 95% occurring only once. The naive CD8 population came from CD45RO-negative cells selected for CCR7, without terminally differentiated effector memory CD45RA+ cells. HIV-negative, healthy adults without recent acute infections or vaccinations were the donors. V was pared by 4 bases and J by 7 bases, with 14 bases between. The CDR3 length is 14 residues. CDR1 and CDR2 (germline): SEHNR, FQNEAQ (reference sequence). Notes on the study in general: Despite large depth, rarefaction showed incomplete sorted-subset sequencing.

For this clone: The antigen remains unidentified.

The TCR was taken from a young man in good health. Some clones in this sample may be carry-over from other donors' samples. The J gene is TRBJ2-1, the V gene TRBV7-9, with D perhaps matching TRBD1 (6 bases). Sequencing was done on a sample of naive CD8+ T cells from PBMCs. CDR3 DNA sequence: TGTGCCAGCAGCTACGTAACAGGGACGAATGAGCAGTTCTTC. It encodes CASSYVTGTNEQFF.